This TCR beta chain was sequenced for a study of cytomegalovirus exposure and HLA in healthy donors. The V end lost 2 bases, the J end lost 5 bases, and 13 bases lay between the germline ends. The CDR3 contains 15 residues. Germline values: CDR1 MNHNS, CDR2 SASEGT. Researchers ran the PCR with 60 Vbeta and 13 Jbeta primers. Profiling relied on immunoSEQ multiplex PCR, and the TCRdb table lists in-frame clones only, not all of them. The sample holds some 160,000 clones, roughly 80% seen once. This receptor was obtained from a man aged 50-59 years in good health and CMV-seropositive. Sequencing was performed on PBMCs. The V call is TRBV6-1, the J call TRBJ1-5; no definite D call. For the CDR3, the DNA is TGTGCCAGCAGTGAAATAACGACATTCGATCAGCCCCAGCATTTT. Amino acids: CASSEITTFDQPQHF.